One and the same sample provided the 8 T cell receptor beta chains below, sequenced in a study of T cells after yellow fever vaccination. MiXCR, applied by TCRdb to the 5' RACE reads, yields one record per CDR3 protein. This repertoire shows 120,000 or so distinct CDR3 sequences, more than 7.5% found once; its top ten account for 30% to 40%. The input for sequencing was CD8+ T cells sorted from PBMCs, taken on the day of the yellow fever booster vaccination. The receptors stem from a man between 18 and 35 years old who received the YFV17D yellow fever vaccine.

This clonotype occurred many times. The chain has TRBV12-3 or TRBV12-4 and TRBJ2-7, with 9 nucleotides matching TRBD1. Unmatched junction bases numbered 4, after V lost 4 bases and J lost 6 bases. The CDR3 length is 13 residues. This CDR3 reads CASSWGQGGEQYF. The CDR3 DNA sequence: TGTGCCAGCAGTTGGGGACAGGGTGGCGAGCAGTACTTC.

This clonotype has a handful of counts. The chain's CDR3 is CASSHPTGTGYTF. In DNA, the CDR3 is TGCGCCAGCAGCCACCCGACAGGGACCGGCTACACCTTC. The chain links TRBV4-3 to TRBJ1-2; TRBD1 matches at 7 bases. CDR3 length: 13 amino acids. Per germline, CDR1 LGHNA and CDR2 YSLEER. The V segment lost 3 bases and the J segment 8 bases; nucleotides outside the gene matches: 6.

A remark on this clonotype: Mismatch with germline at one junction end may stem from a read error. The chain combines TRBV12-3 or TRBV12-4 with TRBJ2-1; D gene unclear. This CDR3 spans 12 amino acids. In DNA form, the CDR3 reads TGTGCCAGCAGTCTGGGAAGCCTTGGGTGGATCTTC. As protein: CASSLGSLGWIF.

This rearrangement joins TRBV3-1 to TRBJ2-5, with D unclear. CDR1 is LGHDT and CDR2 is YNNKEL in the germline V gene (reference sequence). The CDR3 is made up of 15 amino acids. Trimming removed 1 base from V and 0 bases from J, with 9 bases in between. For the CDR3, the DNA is TGTGCCAGCAGCCAAGGGGCGACACACCAAGAGACCCAGTACTTC. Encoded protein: CASSQGATHQETQYF.

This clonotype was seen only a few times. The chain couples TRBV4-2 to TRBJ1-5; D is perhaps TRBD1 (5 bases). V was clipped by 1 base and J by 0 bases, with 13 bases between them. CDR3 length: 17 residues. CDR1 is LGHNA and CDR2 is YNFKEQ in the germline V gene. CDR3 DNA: TGTGCCAGCAGCCAAGCTCCAGTGGGGGATAGCAATCAGCCCCAGCATTTT. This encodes CASSQAPVGDSNQPQHF.

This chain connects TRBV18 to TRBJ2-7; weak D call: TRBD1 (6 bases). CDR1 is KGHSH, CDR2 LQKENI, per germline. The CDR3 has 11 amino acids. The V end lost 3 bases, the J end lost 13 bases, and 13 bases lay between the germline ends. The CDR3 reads CASSPGTLKYF. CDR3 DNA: TGTGCCAGCTCACCCGGGACACTGAAATACTTC.

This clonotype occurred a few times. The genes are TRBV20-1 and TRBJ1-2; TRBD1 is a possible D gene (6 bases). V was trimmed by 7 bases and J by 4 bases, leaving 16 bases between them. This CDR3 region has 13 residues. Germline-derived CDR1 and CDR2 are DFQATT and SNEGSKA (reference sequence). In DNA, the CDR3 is TGCAGTGTGATAAACAGGGATATCTATGGCTACACCTTC. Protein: CSVINRDIYGYTF.

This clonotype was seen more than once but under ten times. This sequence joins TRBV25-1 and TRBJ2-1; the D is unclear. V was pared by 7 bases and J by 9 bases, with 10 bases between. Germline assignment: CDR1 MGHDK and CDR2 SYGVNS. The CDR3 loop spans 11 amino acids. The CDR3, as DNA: TGTGCCAGCACCCTAGTGGGTGAGCAGTTCTTC. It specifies CASTLVGEQFF.